This passage covers 15 T cell receptor beta chains from one sample sequenced in a study of T cell responses to AZD1222 COVID-19 vaccine. Data came from immunoSEQ multiplex PCR; TCRdb stores just in-frame clones and leaves some out. The sample has approximately 98,000 clones; approximately 89% are singletons. The sample was peripheral blood, taken on day 0 of MenACWY control vaccination. Source of these receptors: an adult in good health.

CDR3 amino acids: CASSFPTRQGYEQYF. Written as DNA, the CDR3 is TGTGCCAGCAGTTTCCCAACCAGACAGGGCTACGAGCAGTACTTC. J is TRBJ2-7 and V is TRBV28; 7 bases are a match to TRBD1. Germline CDR1 is MDHEN and CDR2 is SYDVKM. The CDR3 totals 15 residues. V trimming: 3 bases; J trimming: 3 bases; junction bases outside the gene matches: 8.

The genes are TRBV7-2 and TRBJ1-2; D unclear. Germline CDR1 and CDR2: SGHTA and FQGNSA. Trimming stripped 1 base from V and 4 bases from J, with 4 bases between. The CDR3 length is 12 residues. The CDR3 DNA is TGTGCCAGCAGCTTAGGACTCTATGGCTACACCTTC. Its protein is CASSLGLYGYTF. Based on the CDR3 plus reference TRBV7-2 and TRBJ1-2, the full variable domain is GAGVSQSPSNKVTEKGKDVELRCDPISGHTALYWYRQSLGQGLEFLIYFQGNSAPDKSGLPSDRFSAERTGGSVSTLTIQRTQQEDSAVYLCASSLGLYGYTFGSGTRLTVV.

This sequence joins TRBV25-1 and TRBJ1-2; the D gene is possibly TRBD1 (6 bases). Germline CDR1 MGHDK, CDR2 SYGVNS. CDR3 size: 14 residues. V was pared by 0 bases and J by 8 bases, with 13 bases between. The DNA for the CDR3 is TGTGCCAGCAGTGAATATTGGAGACAGGAAGGCTACACCTTC. This gives the protein CASSEYWRQEGYTF.

The gene calls are TRBV27 and TRBJ1-2; D remains ambiguous. The CDR3 has 18 amino acids. Germline CDR1 and CDR2: MNHEY and SMNVEV (reference sequence). Trimming removed 0 bases at V and 2 bases at J, with 19 bases between. CDR3 residues: CASSLSRRAAEGNYGYTF. Here the CDR3 DNA reads TGTGCCAGCAGTTTATCGCGGAGGGCCGCAGAGGGAAACTATGGCTACACCTTC.

V gene TRBV27 combines with J gene TRBJ1-5; D gene ambiguous. Per the germline V gene, CDR1 is MNHEY and CDR2 is SMNVEV (reference sequence). With 3 bases removed from V and 4 bases from J, the gap between germline ends came to 4 bases. This CDR3 contains 12 residues. Written as DNA, the CDR3 is TGTGCCAGCAGTTTCATAAATCAGCCCCAGCATTTT. Its translation: CASSFINQPQHF.

The CDR3, as DNA: TGTGCCAGCAGTTTGGGACTGACGAACACCGGGGAGCTGTTTTTT. As protein: CASSLGLTNTGELFF. The chain carries TRBV6-5 and TRBJ2-2; possible D gene TRBD2, 6 bases. There are 15 residues in the CDR3. Germline V CDR1 and CDR2: MNHEY, SVGAGI. The V end lost 4 bases, the J end lost 0 bases, and 9 bases lay between the germline ends.

The V and J genes are TRBV4-3 and TRBJ1-1, with D possibly TRBD1 on 6 matching bases. The V and J ends lost 1 base and 5 bases respectively, with 17 bases between them. Germline V gene data show CDR1 as LGHNA and CDR2 as YSLEER. This CDR3 comprises 16 residues. The CDR3 bases are TGCGCCAGCAGCCAAGGAATAGGGGGGGGTAGGACTGAAGCTTTCTTT. Amino acid sequence: CASSQGIGGGRTEAFF.

This clone has only one observation. The genes are TRBV20-1 and TRBJ1-4; no definite D call. This CDR3 is 11 amino acids long. CDR1 and CDR2 (germline): DFQATT, SNEGSKA (reference sequence). V was trimmed by 6 bases and J by 4 bases, leaving 6 bases between them. The CDR3 is CSADYNEKLFF. In DNA, the CDR3 is TGCAGTGCAGACTATAATGAAAAACTGTTTTTT.

The chain recombines TRBV7-2 with TRBJ1-5; D call uncertain. Germline values: CDR1 SGHTA, CDR2 FQGNSA. The CDR3 contains 15 residues. V lost 1 base to trimming and J lost 4 bases, with 11 bases between them. The CDR3 region has the DNA TGTGCCAGCAGCTTAGAGGTGGTCCAAAATCAGCCCCAGCATTTT. Translating it yields CASSLEVVQNQPQHF. Full variable domain (remainder filled in from reference TRBV7-2 and TRBJ1-5): GAGVSQSPSNKVTEKGKDVELRCDPISGHTALYWYRQSLGQGLEFLIYFQGNSAPDKSGLPSDRFSAERTGGSVSTLTIQRTQQEDSAVYLCASSLEVVQNQPQHFGDGTRLSIL.

The rearrangement links TRBV2 to TRBJ1-5, with TRBD1 matching over 8 bases. Looked up from germline, CDR1 is SNHLY and CDR2 is FYNNEI. V lost 7 bases to trimming and J lost 6 bases; unmatched junction nucleotides: 8. The length of the CDR3 is 14 residues. CDR3 protein: CASNAGGESQPQHF. CDR3 coding DNA: TGTGCCAGCAACGCAGGGGGCGAGTCTCAGCCCCAGCATTTT.

This chain links TRBV5-6 with TRBJ1-2; TRBD1 might be the D (6 bases). Germline CDR1 reads SGHDT; CDR2 reads YYEEEE. Trimming shortened V by 4 bases and J by 8 bases, and 18 bases separated the two germline ends. CDR3 size: 14 residues. The DNA for the CDR3 is TGTGCCAGCAGCCCAGAGCGGGGGCTGGGGGGCTACACCTTC. Translating gives CASSPERGLGGYTF. Looking up the rest from reference TRBV5-6 and TRBJ1-2 gives the full variable domain: DAGVTQSPTHLIKTRGQQVTLRCSPKSGHDTVSWYQQALGQGPQFIFQYYEEEERQRGNFPDRFSGHQFPNYSSELNVNALLLGDSALYLCASSPERGLGGYTFGSGTRLTVV.

The rearrangement uses TRBV18 and TRBJ2-2; D perhaps matches TRBD2 (5 bases). Looked up from germline, CDR1 is KGHSH and CDR2 is LQKENI. The CDR3 sequence is 14 residues long. Trimming removed 2 bases at V and 5 bases at J, with 9 bases between. In DNA form, the CDR3 reads TGTGCCAGCTCACCAGAGAGGGTTACCGGGGAGCTGTTTTTT. It translates to CASSPERVTGELFF.

The chain combines TRBV14 with TRBJ2-7, with a tentative D call TRBD2 (5 bases). The CDR3 is 15 residues long. CDR1 and CDR2 (germline): SGHDN, FVKESK. V lost 4 bases to trimming and J lost 2 bases, with 15 bases between them. The CDR3 protein is CASSRLGIVPYEQYF. CDR3 nucleotide sequence: TGTGCCAGCAGCCGACTCGGGATCGTCCCCTACGAGCAGTACTTC.

The CDR3 loop is CASSQEVRVSYEQYF. CDR3 DNA sequence: TGTGCCAGCAGCCAAGAAGTAAGGGTCTCCTACGAGCAGTACTTC. The rearrangement uses TRBV4-2 and TRBJ2-7; D unresolved. The CDR3 runs 15 residues. CDR1 and CDR2 (germline): LGHNA, YNFKEQ. V shed 0 bases and J shed 0 bases, with 9 bases lying between them.

This clone showed up just once. The CDR3 here is CAITGDGSYNYGYTF. CDR3 coding DNA: TGTGCCATCACCGGGGACGGAAGTTATAACTATGGCTACACCTTC. The rearrangement joins TRBV10-3 to TRBJ1-2; a weak D match, TRBD1 (5 bases). Germline values: CDR1 ENHRY, CDR2 SYGVKD. With 7 bases removed from V and 1 base from J, the gap between germline ends came to 16 bases. This CDR3 region has 15 residues.